This T cell receptor beta chain appears in the sequencing data of a study of blood T cell repertoires in COVID-19. CDR3 length: 15 residues. CDR1 is LNHDA, CDR2 SQIVND, per germline (reference sequence). V was clipped by 5 bases and J by 5 bases; unmatched bases: 4. In the authors' methods: Estimation of nucleated cell counts was performed using reference gene primer amplification. Using immunoSEQ multiplex PCR, the repertoire was profiled, and TCRdb retains in-frame clones only, with some absent. The D gene and trimming were derived from the DNA, and the V and J assignments and clone size from that table. Of some 150,000 clones detected, approximately 85% appear once; the ten largest clones hold about 8%.

The source of this sequence is a woman aged 55-75 years with COVID-19, enrolled during active disease. Material: peripheral blood. The chain uses TRBV19 and TRBJ2-5, with TRBD2 identical over 14 bases. The CDR3 protein is CASSRTSGGPETQYF. The CDR3 DNA sequence: TGTGCCAGTAGTCGGACTAGCGGGGGGCCGGAGACCCAGTACTTC.